This T cell receptor beta chain derives from a study of T cells in Graves' hyperthyroidism and ophthalmopathy. Study results and caveats: Stable hyperthyroidism was separated from ophthalmopathy by a model based on 13 V-J features. Most expanded thyroid clonotypes above 0.001 recurred in blood.

The CDR3 regions of TCR beta were amplified from RNA transcripts. RT-PCR in the first round (using the HTBI primer set) targeted the TCR CDR3. TCRdb processed the multiplex PCR reads anew with MiXCR; each CDR3 protein has one entry. The data contain about 350,000 distinct CDR3 sequences, around 18% of them singletons. The diagnostic basis comprised clinical symptoms, serum thyroxine and TRAb, thyroid ultrasound and orbital computed tomography. From more than 9.5 ml of fresh peripheral blood, PBMCs were isolated. The sample holds many counts of this clonotype. Antigen unknown. The germline V gene encodes CDR1 SGDLS and CDR2 YYNGEE. Unmatched junction bases numbered 4, after V lost 3 bases and J lost 1 base. This CDR3 has 14 amino acids.

The sequenced material came from blood. V usage is TRBV9 and J usage is TRBJ2-7, with TRBD1 matching over 7 bases. This TCR was recovered from a woman aged 35 to 49 with Graves' ophthalmopathy. In nucleotides, the CDR3 is TGTGCCAGCAGCGAAGAGGGGGCTTCCTACGAGCAGTACTTC. Translation gives CASSEEGASYEQYF.